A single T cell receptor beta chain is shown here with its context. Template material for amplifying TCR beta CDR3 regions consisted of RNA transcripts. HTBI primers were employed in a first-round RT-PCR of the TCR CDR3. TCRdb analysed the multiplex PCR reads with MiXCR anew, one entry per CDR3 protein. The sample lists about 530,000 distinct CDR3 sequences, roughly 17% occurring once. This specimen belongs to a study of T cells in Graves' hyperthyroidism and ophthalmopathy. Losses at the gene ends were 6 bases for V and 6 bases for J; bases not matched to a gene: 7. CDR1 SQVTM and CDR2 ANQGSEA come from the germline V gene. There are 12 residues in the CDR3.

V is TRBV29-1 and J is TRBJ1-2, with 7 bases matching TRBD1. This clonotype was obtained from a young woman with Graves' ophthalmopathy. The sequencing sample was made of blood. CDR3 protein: CSVHRGYHGYTF. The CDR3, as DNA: TGCAGCGTCCACAGGGGATATCATGGCTACACCTTC.